This TCR beta chain emerged from a study of preoperative IRX-2 immunotherapy in early breast cancer. V was clipped by 5 bases and J by 5 bases; unmatched bases: 3. Per germline, CDR1 LNHDA and CDR2 SQIVND (reference sequence). The CDR3 consists of 15 residues. The treatment is: preoperative locoregional IRX-2 cytokine immunotherapy. Patients received preoperative, locoregional IRX-2 cytokine immunotherapy in a phase Ib study. Generated by immunoSEQ multiplex PCR, the TCRdb table keeps only in-frame clones and is missing some. This table has 15,000 to 25,000 clones, approximately 86% appearing once. This clone was counted a single time.

The starting material was lymph node tissue, obtained after IRX-2 immunotherapy. The source of this sequence is a human donor with breast cancer. This chain joins TRBV19 and TRBJ2-3; 14 bases are a match to TRBD2. The CDR3: CASSGTSGRVDTQYF. The CDR3 coding sequence is TGTGCCAGTAGTGGGACTAGCGGGAGAGTAGATACGCAGTATTTT. The whole variable domain, filled in from reference TRBV19 and TRBJ2-3, reads DGGITQSPKYLFRKEGQNVTLSCEQNLNHDAMYWYRQDPGQGLRLIYYSQIVNDFQKGDIAEGYSVSREKKESFPLTVTSAQKNPTAFYLCASSGTSGRVDTQYFGPGTRLTVL.